This passage covers 19 T cell receptor beta chains from one sample sequenced in a study of blood T cell repertoires in COVID-19. Libraries were prepared by immunoSEQ multiplex PCR; TCRdb keeps only in-frame clonotypes and omits some of them. The sample records fewer than 140,000 clones, about four fifths being singletons. Sequenced material: peripheral blood. The receptors were gathered from a woman between 55 and 75 years old with acute or convalescent COVID-19.

The rearrangement uses TRBV6-5 and TRBJ1-5, with D possibly being TRBD1 (6 bases). Germline loops: CDR1 MNHEY, CDR2 SVGAGI. V lost 8 bases and J lost 7, with 12 bases in between. The CDR3 has 12 amino acids. CDR3: CASGGAAQPQHF. The CDR3 DNA is TGTGCCAGCGGGGGGGCGGCCCAGCCCCAGCATTTT.

V gene TRBV19 combines with J gene TRBJ1-5; D perhaps matches TRBD1 (5 bases). CDR3 length: 15 amino acids. Trimming took off 0 bases at V and 5 bases at J, with 11 bases between the two ends. Germline CDR1 LNHDA, CDR2 SQIVND (reference sequence). Written as DNA, the CDR3 is TGTGCCAGTAGTATAGAAAACGGGGGGGATCAGCCCCAGCATTTT. Its protein is CASSIENGGDQPQHF.

V gene TRBV6-5 combines with J gene TRBJ2-3; D not certain. CDR1 and CDR2 from the germline V gene are MNHEY and SVGAGI. V lost 2 bases and J 3 bases, leaving 12 bases between the germline ends. This CDR3 spans 15 amino acids. The CDR3 protein is CASSYRRLGTDTQYF. CDR3 DNA sequence: TGTGCCAGCAGTTACCGACGGCTCGGGACAGATACGCAGTATTTT.

The gene calls are TRBV5-1 and TRBJ2-5, with 8 bases that match TRBD2. Germline values: CDR1 SGHRS, CDR2 YFSETQ. The J segment lost 1 base and the V segment lost 0 bases, leaving 5 bases of the junction unmatched. The CDR3 is made up of 16 amino acids. The CDR3 DNA sequence: TGCGCCAGCAGCTTGGTCGGGCGGGGGGCCCAAGAGACCCAGTACTTC. The encoded protein is CASSLVGRGAQETQYF.

The chain employs TRBV18 and TRBJ1-5; D is ambiguous. Germline V gene lookup returns CDR1 KGHSH and CDR2 LQKENI. V was pared by 1 base and J by 3 bases, with 10 bases between. CDR3 length: 15 amino acids. The CDR3 is CASSPLAPPNQPQHF. CDR3 DNA sequence: TGTGCCAGCTCACCACTTGCGCCCCCCAATCAGCCCCAGCATTTT. Full variable domain (rest looked up from reference TRBV18 and TRBJ1-5): NAGVMQNPRHLVRRRGQEARLRCSPMKGHSHVYWYRQLPEEGLKFMVYLQKENIIDESGMPKERFSAEFPKEGPSILRIQQVVRGDSAAYFCASSPLAPPNQPQHFGDGTRLSIL.

V is TRBV9 and J is TRBJ2-7; 11 bases fit TRBD2. V was pared by 0 bases and J by 7 bases, with 6 bases of the junction left unmatched. CDR1 SGDLS and CDR2 YYNGEE come from the germline V gene. CDR3 size: 15 residues. The CDR3 loop reads CASSVDAASGREQYF. Here the CDR3 DNA reads TGTGCCAGCAGCGTAGATGCGGCTAGCGGGAGGGAGCAGTACTTC.

V gene TRBV18 combines with J gene TRBJ2-3, with TRBD1 identical over 7 bases. Germline V lookup: CDR1 KGHSH, CDR2 LQKENI. This CDR3 spans 16 amino acids. The trim removed 0 bases at V and 1 base at J, leaving 4 bases unmatched. CDR3 sequence (DNA): TGTGCCAGCTCACCACCGGGAACAGGGGGCACAGATACGCAGTATTTT. Its translation: CASSPPGTGGTDTQYF.

This chain uses TRBV27 with TRBJ2-1; D is uncertain. Per germline, CDR1 MNHEY and CDR2 SMNVEV (reference sequence). This CDR3 is 15 amino acids long. Deletions cut 2 bases from V and 1 base from J, with 9 bases between. The CDR3 loop is CASSLGRTSYNEQFF. CDR3 nucleotide sequence: TGTGCCAGCAGTTTAGGGCGAACTTCCTACAATGAGCAGTTCTTC.

This sequence joins TRBV11-2 and TRBJ2-1; D is undetermined. The germline V and J ends were trimmed by 0 bases and 2 bases, with 14 bases remaining between them. In germline, CDR1 is SGHAT, CDR2 FQNNGV. CDR3 length: 17 residues. CDR3 sequence: CASSLDRTETTYNEQFF. CDR3 in DNA: TGTGCCAGCAGCTTAGATCGCACAGAAACCACCTACAATGAGCAGTTCTTC.

The V call is TRBV3-1 (or the pseudogene TRBV3-2), the J call TRBJ2-7; 9 bases match TRBD1. Germline V lookup: CDR1 LGHDT, CDR2 YNNKEL (reference sequence). The CDR3 is made up of 13 amino acids. Trimming at V came to 4 bases and at J to 6 bases, leaving 4 bases not matched to a gene. CDR3 bases: TGTGCCAGCAGCCCCCGGGACAGGGCCGAGCAGTACTTC. Translated, it gives CASSPRDRAEQYF.

This sequence joins TRBV15 and TRBJ2-3; D perhaps matches TRBD1 (6 bases). This CDR3 is built from 16 residues. CDR1 and CDR2 (germline): LNHNV, YYDKDF (reference sequence). The V gene lost 1 base and the J gene lost 7 bases, with 18 bases spanning the gap. The CDR3 nucleotides are TGTGCCACCAGCAGAGCAGGGGTCGAGGGGCGACATACGCAGTATTTT. Translation gives CATSRAGVEGRHTQYF.

The chain is built from TRBV5-1 and TRBJ2-5; TRBD2 agrees at 14 bases. The CDR3 has 15 residues. Losses at the gene ends were 3 bases for V and 4 bases for J; bases not matched to a gene: 2. Looked up from germline, CDR1 is SGHRS and CDR2 is YFSETQ. CDR3 coding DNA: TGCGCCAGCAGCTCGGGACTAGCGGGGGTAGAGACCCAGTACTTC. Residues: CASSSGLAGVETQYF.

The rearrangement uses TRBV29-1 and TRBJ2-1, with TRBD2 identical over 10 bases. The CDR3 consists of 14 residues. CDR1 and CDR2 (germline): SQVTM, ANQGSEA. V was clipped by 6 bases and J by 3 bases; unmatched bases: 5. DNA for the CDR3: TGCAGCGTCTCCGGGACTAGCGACTACAATGAGCAGTTCTTC. Its translation: CSVSGTSDYNEQFF.

Only a few counts were recorded for this clone. The chain joins TRBV2 to TRBJ1-4; D unclear. V was shortened by 5 bases and J by 1 base, with 8 bases between the two germline ends. This CDR3 is 14 amino acids long. The V gene's germline CDR1 is SNHLY and CDR2 FYNNEI. For the CDR3, the DNA is TGTGCCAGCAGTCCGAGCCGAACTAATGAAAAACTGTTTTTT. Its protein product is CASSPSRTNEKLFF.

The rearrangement uses TRBV30 and TRBJ1-6, with 7 bases aligning to TRBD1. This CDR3 comprises 15 residues. The germline V gene encodes CDR1 GTSNPN and CDR2 SVGIG (reference sequence). J gave up 3 bases and V 6 bases, and 8 bases lay outside the gene matches. CDR3: CACQGGDSYNSPLHF. DNA of the CDR3: TGTGCCTGCCAAGGAGGGGACAGCTATAATTCACCCCTCCACTTT.

The DNA for the CDR3 is TGTGCCAGCAGGCTTTTGGGGGCTAGCCCCTACAATGAGCAGTTCTTC. Amino acids: CASRLLGASPYNEQFF. This rearrangement joins TRBV27 to TRBJ2-1; D possibly corresponds to TRBD1 (6 bases). The length of the CDR3 is 16 residues. Germline CDR1 and CDR2: MNHEY and SMNVEV (reference sequence). Trimming took 6 bases from V and 2 from J, leaving 17 bases between them.

The chain links TRBV18 to TRBJ2-5, with a possible D match to TRBD2 (6 bases). Trimming shortened V by 3 bases and J by 11 bases, and 10 bases separated the two germline ends. This CDR3 is 11 amino acids long. CDR1 KGHSH and CDR2 LQKENI come from the germline V gene. CDR3 sequence reads: CASSPLGRQYF. The CDR3 nucleotides read TGTGCCAGCTCACCCCTGGGGAGGCAGTACTTC.

The gene calls are TRBV28 and TRBJ2-3, with D perhaps TRBD1 (5 bases). The CDR3 consists of 12 residues. With 7 bases removed from V and 2 bases from J, the gap between germline ends came to 7 bases. Germline V CDR1 and CDR2: MDHEN, SYDVKM. CDR3 sequence: CASTGLTDTQYF. The CDR3 bases are TGTGCCAGCACAGGGCTCACAGATACGCAGTATTTT.

This chain links TRBV14 with TRBJ1-2; D gene ambiguous. The length of the CDR3 is 15 residues. V was trimmed by 4 bases and J by 8 bases, leaving 20 bases between them. In germline, CDR1 is SGHDN, CDR2 FVKESK. The CDR3 bases are TGTGCCAGCAGCCTGCAGGTGGCCATAAATAACGGCTACACCTTC. Translating it yields CASSLQVAINNGYTF.